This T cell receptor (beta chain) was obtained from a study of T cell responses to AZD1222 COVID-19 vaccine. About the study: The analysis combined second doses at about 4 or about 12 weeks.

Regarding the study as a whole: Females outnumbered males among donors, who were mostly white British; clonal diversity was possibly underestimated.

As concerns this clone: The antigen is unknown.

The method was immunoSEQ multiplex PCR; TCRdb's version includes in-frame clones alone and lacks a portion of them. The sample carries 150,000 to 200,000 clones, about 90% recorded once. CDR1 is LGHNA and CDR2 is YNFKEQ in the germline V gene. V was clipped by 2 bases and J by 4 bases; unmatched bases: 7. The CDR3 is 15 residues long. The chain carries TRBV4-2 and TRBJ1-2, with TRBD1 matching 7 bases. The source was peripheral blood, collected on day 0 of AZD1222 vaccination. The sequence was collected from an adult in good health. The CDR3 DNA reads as TGTGCCAGCAGCCAACCCGACAGGGTCCCCTATGGCTACACCTTC. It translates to CASSQPDRVPYGYTF.